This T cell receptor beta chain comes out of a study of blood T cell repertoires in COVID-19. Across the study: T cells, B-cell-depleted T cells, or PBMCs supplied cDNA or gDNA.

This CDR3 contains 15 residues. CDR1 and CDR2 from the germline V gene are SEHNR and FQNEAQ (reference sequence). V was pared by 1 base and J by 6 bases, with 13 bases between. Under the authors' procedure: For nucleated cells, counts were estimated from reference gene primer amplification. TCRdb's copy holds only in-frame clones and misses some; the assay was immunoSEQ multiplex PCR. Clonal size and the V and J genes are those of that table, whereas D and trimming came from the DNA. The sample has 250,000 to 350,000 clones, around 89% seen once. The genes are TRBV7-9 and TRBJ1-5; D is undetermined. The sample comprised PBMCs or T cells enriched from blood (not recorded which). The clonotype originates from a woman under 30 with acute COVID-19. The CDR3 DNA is TGTGCCAGCAGCTTAGAGGATGGGTCGGGTCAGCCCCAGCATTTT. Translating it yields CASSLEDGSGQPQHF.